The rows below give T cell receptor beta chains drawn from one sample of a study of cytomegalovirus exposure and HLA in healthy donors. TCRdb's copy holds only in-frame clones and misses some; the assay was immunoSEQ multiplex PCR. The sample has 150,000 to 200,000 clones; nearly 80% are singletons. The source material was PBMCs. Source of these receptors: a woman aged 50 to 60 in good health and CMV-seropositive. Each CDR3 is given with its conserved first and last residue. The D gene is left open where the match is weak. A clone size is listed for some rows: how often the clone was seen (once, few, many), or a class if it is expanded.

d_gene: TRBD1; v_gene: TRBV25-1; abundance: NA; j_gene: TRBJ1-4; CDR3nt: TGTGCCAGCAGTCCTGCGGACAGGGCGCCTGAAAAACTGTTTTTT; CDR3aa: CASSPADRAPEKLFF
d_gene: NA; v_gene: TRBV7-6; abundance: NA; j_gene: TRBJ1-4; CDR3nt: TGTGCCAGCAGCTTAGTTGCGGCAGGGGATGTACGGGGTGAAAAACTGTTTTTT; CDR3aa: CASSLVAAGDVRGEKLFF
d_gene: NA; v_gene: TRBV28; abundance: NA; j_gene: TRBJ2-1; CDR3nt: TGTGCCAGCAGCTACGGACAGTACAATGAGCAGTTCTTC; CDR3aa: CASSYGQYNEQFF
d_gene: TRBD2; v_gene: TRBV13; abundance: NA; j_gene: TRBJ2-3; CDR3nt: TGTGCCAGCAGCGCGGGACTAGTAGCAGATACGCAGTATTTT; CDR3aa: CASSAGLVADTQYF
d_gene: NA; v_gene: TRBV9; abundance: NA; j_gene: TRBJ1-2; CDR3nt: TGTGCCAGCAGCCCAACGGACAGAATTAACTATGGCTACACCTTC; CDR3aa: CASSPTDRINYGYTF
d_gene: TRBD1; v_gene: TRBV19; abundance: NA; j_gene: TRBJ2-4; CDR3nt: TGTGCCAGCGCCAGGGGGCGTACCGGCGGGTCCATTCAGTACTTC; CDR3aa: CASARGRTGGSIQYF
d_gene: TRBD2; v_gene: TRBV6-1; abundance: NA; j_gene: TRBJ2-3; CDR3nt: TGTGCCAGCAGGGCTAGCGGGGATACGCAGTATTTT; CDR3aa: CASRASGDTQYF
d_gene: TRBD2; v_gene: TRBV7-6; abundance: NA; j_gene: TRBJ2-7; CDR3nt: TGTGCCAGCAGCTTAATGACTAGCGGGACAAACCTTGCTTTTGGCGTGGGCGAGCAGTACTTC; CDR3aa: CASSLMTSGTNLAFGVGEQYF
d_gene: TRBD1; v_gene: TRBV2; abundance: NA; j_gene: TRBJ1-1; CDR3nt: TGTGCCAGCATTACGGACAGGGGGAACACTGAAGCTTTCTTT; CDR3aa: CASITDRGNTEAFF
d_gene: TRBD1; v_gene: TRBV29-1; abundance: NA; j_gene: TRBJ1-1; CDR3nt: TGCAGCGTTGAAGAAGAGACAGGGCGAACTGAAGCTTTCTTT; CDR3aa: CSVEEETGRTEAFF
d_gene: NA; v_gene: TRBV21-1; abundance: NA; j_gene: TRBJ1-2; CDR3nt: TGTGCCAGCAGCAAACCCGACAGGGCCAAAAACTATGGCTACACCTTC; CDR3aa: CASSKPDRAKNYGYTF
d_gene: TRBD1; v_gene: TRBV7-2; abundance: NA; j_gene: TRBJ2-5; CDR3nt: TGTGCCAGCAGCCGCCGGGACAGGGGAGGGACCCAGTACTTC; CDR3aa: CASSRRDRGGTQYF
d_gene: NA; v_gene: TRBV9; abundance: NA; j_gene: TRBJ1-3; CDR3nt: TGTGCCAGCAGCGTCCAAGGGGGAGGAAACACCATATATTTT; CDR3aa: CASSVQGGGNTIYF
d_gene: TRBD1; v_gene: TRBV25-1; abundance: once; j_gene: TRBJ1-2; CDR3nt: TGTGCCAGCAGAAAATCCGGGACAGGGGGCTTAGGCTATGGCTACACCTTC; CDR3aa: CASRKSGTGGLGYGYTF
d_gene: NA; v_gene: TRBV30; abundance: NA; j_gene: TRBJ1-4; CDR3nt: TGTGCCCCCGACGGGGGGAGAGTTTCCGAAAAACTGTTTTTT; CDR3aa: CAPDGGRVSEKLFF
d_gene: TRBD1; v_gene: TRBV28; abundance: once; j_gene: TRBJ2-6; CDR3nt: TGTGCCAGCAGACGGCCGGGACAGGGATTCCCTGGGGCCAACGTCCTGACTTTC; CDR3aa: CASRRPGQGFPGANVLTF
d_gene: TRBD2; v_gene: TRBV5-4; abundance: NA; j_gene: TRBJ2-5; CDR3nt: TGTGCCAGCAGCTTGGCTAGCGGGAAGACCCAGTACTTC; CDR3aa: CASSLASGKTQYF
d_gene: TRBD1; v_gene: TRBV5-1; abundance: NA; j_gene: TRBJ2-3; CDR3nt: TGCGCCAGCACCCTGGTCACCTCCGGGACAGGGGATGATACGCAGTATTTT; CDR3aa: CASTLVTSGTGDDTQYF
d_gene: NA; v_gene: TRBV19; abundance: NA; j_gene: TRBJ1-5; CDR3nt: TGTGCCAGTAGTGACATTAGCAATCAGCCCCAGCATTTT; CDR3aa: CASSDISNQPQHF
d_gene: TRBD2; v_gene: TRBV19; abundance: NA; j_gene: TRBJ2-1; CDR3nt: TGTGCCAGTAGTTGGCTAGCGGGGGCCTATGAGCAGTTCTTC; CDR3aa: CASSWLAGAYEQFF
d_gene: NA; v_gene: TRBV29-1; abundance: NA; j_gene: TRBJ2-5; CDR3nt: TGCAGCGGCGGAGGGCCGGAGACCCAGTACTTC; CDR3aa: CSGGGPETQYF
d_gene: NA; v_gene: TRBV6-5; abundance: NA; j_gene: TRBJ1-2; CDR3nt: TGTGCCAGCAGCTCCCCAGGGGCTCGTGGCTACACCTTC; CDR3aa: CASSSPGARGYTF
d_gene: TRBD1; v_gene: TRBV5-1; abundance: few; j_gene: TRBJ2-7; CDR3nt: TGCGCCAGCAGCCCGGGACAGAACTCCTACGAGCAGTACTTC; CDR3aa: CASSPGQNSYEQYF
d_gene: NA; v_gene: TRBV10-2; abundance: NA; j_gene: TRBJ2-1; CDR3nt: TGCGCCAGCAGCAGGATGGACAATGAGCAGTTCTTC; CDR3aa: CASSRMDNEQFF
d_gene: NA; v_gene: TRBV9; abundance: once; j_gene: TRBJ2-3; CDR3nt: TGTGCCAGCAGCGTAGATATGGGGCCAGGCACAGATACGCAGTATTTT; CDR3aa: CASSVDMGPGTDTQYF
d_gene: NA; v_gene: TRBV21-1; abundance: NA; j_gene: TRBJ2-1; CDR3nt: TGTGCCAGCAGCAAAGTGCCACCGGGACTAGCGGGAGTCGGGCCTTACAATGAGCAGTTCTTC; CDR3aa: CASSKVPPGLAGVGPYNEQFF
d_gene: TRBD2; v_gene: TRBV9; abundance: NA; j_gene: TRBJ2-1; CDR3nt: TGTGCCAGCAGCGTCGGGACTACTAACAATGAGCAGTTCTTC; CDR3aa: CASSVGTTNNEQFF
d_gene: NA; v_gene: TRBV5-4; abundance: NA; j_gene: TRBJ1-1; CDR3nt: TGTGCCAGCAGCTTGGCAGGGAGGGGCACTGAAGCTTTCTTT; CDR3aa: CASSLAGRGTEAFF
d_gene: NA; v_gene: TRBV19; abundance: NA; j_gene: TRBJ2-2; CDR3nt: TGTGCCAGTAGTCGGGGGGCCAGGGGGCCGTACACCGGGGAGCTGTTTTTT; CDR3aa: CASSRGARGPYTGELFF
d_gene: NA; v_gene: TRBV28; abundance: NA; j_gene: TRBJ1-5; CDR3nt: TGTGCCAGCAGTTTATTCAGGGGAGGGGGTAATCAGCCCCAGCATTTT; CDR3aa: CASSLFRGGGNQPQHF
d_gene: TRBD2; v_gene: TRBV15; abundance: NA; j_gene: TRBJ2-3; CDR3nt: TGTGCCACCAGCAGGAAACCGGGACTAGGGTCCACAGATACGCAGTATTTT; CDR3aa: CATSRKPGLGSTDTQYF
d_gene: TRBD2; v_gene: TRBV27; abundance: NA; j_gene: TRBJ2-5; CDR3nt: TGTGCCAGCACCAACTCACTAGCGGGAGGGCATTCAGAGACCCAGTACTTC; CDR3aa: CASTNSLAGGHSETQYF
d_gene: TRBD2; v_gene: TRBV28; abundance: NA; j_gene: TRBJ2-1; CDR3nt: TGTGCCAGCAGTTCTGGGACTAGTTACAATGAGCAGTTCTTC; CDR3aa: CASSSGTSYNEQFF
d_gene: TRBD2; v_gene: TRBV29-1; abundance: NA; j_gene: TRBJ2-1; CDR3nt: TGCAGCGTTGAGTCTCTAGAAGGCGGGAGAAACTACAATGAGCAGTTCTTC; CDR3aa: CSVESLEGGRNYNEQFF
d_gene: NA; v_gene: TRBV25-1; abundance: NA; j_gene: TRBJ2-3; CDR3nt: TGTGCCAGCAGTGCCCCCACGGGCACAGATACGCAGTATTTT; CDR3aa: CASSAPTGTDTQYF
d_gene: TRBD1; v_gene: TRBV2; abundance: NA; j_gene: TRBJ2-7; CDR3nt: TGTGCCAGCGGCAGGGGGCTGTACGAGCAGTACTTC; CDR3aa: CASGRGLYEQYF
d_gene: NA; v_gene: TRBV27; abundance: NA; j_gene: TRBJ2-7; CDR3nt: TGTGCCAGCAGTTTAGCGGGGAGTAAAACCTACGAGCAGTACTTC; CDR3aa: CASSLAGSKTYEQYF
d_gene: TRBD1; v_gene: TRBV28; abundance: few; j_gene: TRBJ2-3; CDR3nt: TGTGCCAGCAGTGAGCCGACAGGGGGGTCAGATACGCAGTATTTT; CDR3aa: CASSEPTGGSDTQYF
d_gene: TRBD2; v_gene: TRBV6-5; abundance: NA; j_gene: TRBJ2-7; CDR3nt: TGTGCCAGCAGTTACTTCGCGGGGGGTCGCTACGAGCAGTACTTC; CDR3aa: CASSYFAGGRYEQYF
d_gene: TRBD1; v_gene: TRBV15; abundance: NA; j_gene: TRBJ1-6; CDR3nt: TGTGCCACCAGCAGAGATCGTCCAGGGGGAAAGAATTCACCCCTCCACTTT; CDR3aa: CATSRDRPGGKNSPLHF
d_gene: NA; v_gene: TRBV7-6; abundance: once; j_gene: TRBJ2-1; CDR3nt: TGTGCCAGCAGCGATAGCGGAAGCTCCTACAATGAGCAGTTCTTC; CDR3aa: CASSDSGSSYNEQFF
d_gene: NA; v_gene: TRBV15; abundance: NA; j_gene: TRBJ1-5; CDR3nt: TGTGCCACCAGCAGAGCTCGCGGTGGGGGGAATCAGCCCCAGCATTTT; CDR3aa: CATSRARGGGNQPQHF
d_gene: TRBD2; v_gene: TRBV27; abundance: once; j_gene: TRBJ2-1; CDR3nt: TGTGCCAGCAGTTTCCGAGCGGGGGGAAAGTACAATGAGCAGTTCTTC; CDR3aa: CASSFRAGGKYNEQFF
d_gene: NA; v_gene: TRBV7-9; abundance: NA; j_gene: TRBJ2-7; CDR3nt: TGTGCCAGCAGCTTATCCGACGAGCAGTACTTC; CDR3aa: CASSLSDEQYF
d_gene: NA; v_gene: TRBV10-2; abundance: NA; j_gene: TRBJ2-1; CDR3nt: TGCGCCAGCAGCAGGGAGGCCAACTACAATGAGCAGTTCTTC; CDR3aa: CASSREANYNEQFF
d_gene: TRBD2; v_gene: TRBV29-1; abundance: few; j_gene: TRBJ2-5; CDR3nt: TGCAGCGCAAGGACTAGCGGTGGAGAGACCCAGTACTTC; CDR3aa: CSARTSGGETQYF
d_gene: TRBD1; v_gene: TRBV28; abundance: NA; j_gene: TRBJ2-7; CDR3nt: TGTGCCAGCAGTTCCCGGACAGGGGGCTATTATCCGTACTTC; CDR3aa: CASSSRTGGYYPYF
d_gene: NA; v_gene: TRBV7-9; abundance: NA; j_gene: TRBJ1-2; CDR3nt: TGTGCCAGCAGTTCGAACCCAGGCGGCTACACCTTC; CDR3aa: CASSSNPGGYTF
d_gene: TRBD2; v_gene: TRBV5-4; abundance: NA; j_gene: TRBJ2-2; CDR3nt: TGTGCCAGCAGCTCGGGACTAGCGGGCACCGGGGAGCTGTTTTTT; CDR3aa: CASSSGLAGTGELFF
d_gene: NA; v_gene: TRBV2; abundance: few; j_gene: TRBJ1-1; CDR3nt: TGTGCCAGCAAAAGCAGGCATGGGAACACTGAAGCTTTCTTT; CDR3aa: CASKSRHGNTEAFF